This T cell receptor (beta chain) came from a study of blood T cell repertoires in COVID-19. Across the study: The United States, Italy and Spain were the sources of the acute and convalescent COVID-19 samples. T cells, B-cell-depleted T cells, or PBMCs provided the cDNA or gDNA that served as material.

Sequencing was performed with immunoSEQ multiplex PCR; in TCRdb, only in-frame clones are kept and a portion is missing. The data show around 130,000 clones, 75% to 90% seen once. Germline V gives CDR1 SGHDT, CDR2 YYEEEE. V gave up 4 bases and J gave up 7 bases; unmatched junction bases: 10. There are 15 residues in the CDR3. This sequence was found in a woman older than 75 with acute or convalescent COVID-19. This chain links TRBV5-6 with TRBJ2-5; 10 nucleotides line up with TRBD1. Sample: peripheral blood. CDR3 in DNA: TGTGCCAGCAGCCCCCGGGACAGGGGTATAGGGACCCAGTACTTC. Its protein is CASSPRDRGIGTQYF.